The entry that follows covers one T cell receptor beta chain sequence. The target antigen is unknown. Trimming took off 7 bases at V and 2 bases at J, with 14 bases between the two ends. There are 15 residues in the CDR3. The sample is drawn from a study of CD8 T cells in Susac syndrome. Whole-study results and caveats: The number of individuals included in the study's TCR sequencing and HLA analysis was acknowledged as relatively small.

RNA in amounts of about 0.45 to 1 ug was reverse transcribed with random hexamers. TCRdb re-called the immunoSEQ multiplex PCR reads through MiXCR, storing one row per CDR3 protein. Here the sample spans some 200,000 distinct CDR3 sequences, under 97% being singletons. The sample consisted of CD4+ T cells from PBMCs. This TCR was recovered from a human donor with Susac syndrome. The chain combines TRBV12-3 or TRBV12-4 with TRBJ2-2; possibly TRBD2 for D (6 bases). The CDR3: CASMRETVNTGELFF. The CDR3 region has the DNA TGTGCCAGCATGCGGGAAACCGTAAACACCGGGGAGCTGTTTTTT.